These T cell receptor beta chains were read from a single sample in a study of blood T cell repertoires in COVID-19. Here immunoSEQ multiplex PCR was the method, and the copy in TCRdb shows in-frame clones only, minus some. The sample yields tens of thousands of clones, around four fifths seen once. What was sequenced was peripheral blood. These receptors were obtained from a woman in her sixties with acute or convalescent COVID-19. CDR3s include the opening cysteine and the closing phenylalanine or tryptophan. D genes are given only for firm matches. Rows may omit the clone size; those that give it use once, few, many or a size class.

d_gene	j_gene	v_gene	abundance	CDR3aa	CDR3nt
-	TRBJ1-5	TRBV4-1	few	CASSQDFRDQPQHF	TGCGCCAGCAGCCAAGATTTTCGCGATCAGCCCCAGCATTTT
TRBD1	TRBJ1-2	TRBV6-6	-	CASSYQTTGGENGYTF	TGTGCCAGCAGTTACCAAACGACAGGGGGCGAGAATGGCTACACCTTC
-	TRBJ2-7	TRBV3-1/TRBV3-2	once	CASSQGVSEAYEQYF	TGTGCCAGCAGCCAAGGTGTCTCAGAGGCCTACGAGCAGTACTTC
TRBD1	TRBJ2-5	TRBV27	-	CASSQTRGYGWETQYF	TGTGCCAGCAGCCAGACCAGGGGGTACGGTTGGGAGACCCAGTACTTC
-	TRBJ1-1	TRBV5-1	once	CASSLLGGDTEAFF	TGCGCCAGCAGCTTGCTGGGGGGGGACACTGAAGCTTTCTTT
TRBD1	TRBJ1-4	TRBV5-7	few	CASSGADREGEKLFF	TGTGCCAGCAGCGGGGCGGACAGGGAGGGGGAAAAACTGTTTTTT
TRBD1	TRBJ2-7	TRBV10-3	-	CAIRGQGATYEQYF	TGTGCCATCAGGGGACAGGGGGCAACCTACGAGCAGTACTTC
TRBD2	TRBJ2-1	TRBV11-2	once	CASSLGYLGLAGRNEQFF	TGTGCCAGCAGCCTAGGGTATTTGGGACTAGCGGGGCGAAATGAGCAGTTCTTC
-	TRBJ2-2	TRBV19	-	CASTGWSVTGELFF	TGTGCCAGTACAGGGTGGTCGGTCACCGGGGAGCTGTTTTTT
TRBD1	TRBJ2-7	TRBV5-5	-	CASRWTGTASSYEQYF	TGTGCCAGCAGGTGGACCGGGACAGCCAGCTCCTACGAGCAGTACTTC
-	TRBJ1-2	TRBV29-1	-	CSVGATGQKGGYTF	TGCAGCGTGGGGGCAACAGGTCAGAAAGGGGGCTACACCTTC
-	TRBJ1-5	TRBV28	-	CASSWRRGNQPQHF	TGTGCCAGCAGTTGGCGGAGAGGCAATCAGCCCCAGCATTTT
-	TRBJ2-7	TRBV6-5	-	CASSSPRLGYEQYF	TGTGCCAGCAGTTCACCCAGACTAGGGTACGAGCAGTACTTC
TRBD1	TRBJ2-1	TRBV7-8	-	CASSLAWGDRVGEQFF	TGTGCCAGCAGCTTAGCGTGGGGAGACAGGGTAGGTGAGCAGTTCTTC
TRBD2	TRBJ2-7	TRBV3-1/TRBV3-2	-	CASSPVSGGMGEQYF	TGTGCCAGCAGCCCCGTTAGCGGGGGCATGGGCGAGCAGTACTTC
TRBD2	TRBJ2-7	TRBV4-2	-	CASSPGLAGVEQYF	TGTGCCAGCAGCCCCGGACTAGCGGGGGTCGAGCAGTACTTC
-	TRBJ2-7	TRBV3-1/TRBV3-2	-	CASSPTRFGSYEQYF	TGTGCCAGCAGCCCGACGCGGTTTGGGTCCTACGAGCAGTACTTC
-	TRBJ1-1	TRBV28	few	CASRPSSGSLGEEAFF	TGTGCCAGCAGGCCCTCCTCGGGGAGTCTTGGCGAAGAAGCTTTCTTT
TRBD1	TRBJ2-5	TRBV29-1	-	CSVEDRESQETQYF	TGCAGCGTTGAGGACAGGGAGTCACAAGAGACCCAGTACTTC
-	TRBJ1-4	TRBV20-1	-	CSANQNEKLFF	TGCAGTGCTAACCAGAATGAAAAACTGTTTTTT
TRBD1	TRBJ1-2	TRBV5-5	-	CASSRAGTGGAGNYGYTF	TGTGCCAGCAGCCGAGCCGGGACAGGGGGCGCTGGGAACTATGGCTACACCTTC
-	TRBJ2-6	TRBV18	once	CASSPQTGSSGANVLTF	TGTGCCAGCTCACCACAAACAGGGAGCTCTGGGGCCAACGTCCTGACTTTC
-	TRBJ1-1	TRBV6-1	-	CASSEGSEAFF	TGTGCCAGCAGTGAGGGGAGTGAAGCTTTCTTT
TRBD1	TRBJ2-7	TRBV4-1	-	CASSQDRKQGSAYEQYF	TGCGCCAGCAGCCAAGATCGAAAACAGGGGTCAGCCTACGAGCAGTACTTC
TRBD1	TRBJ1-1	TRBV4-1	few	CASSHVPGQGTDTEAFF	TGCGCCAGCAGCCACGTCCCGGGACAGGGGACGGACACTGAAGCTTTCTTT
TRBD2	TRBJ2-5	TRBV15	-	CATSRVTGRGETQYF	TGTGCCACCAGCAGAGTAACCGGGAGGGGTGAGACCCAGTACTTC
-	TRBJ1-2	TRBV6-5	-	CASMKRGNGYTF	TGTGCCAGCATGAAAAGGGGCAATGGCTACACCTTC
-	TRBJ2-5	TRBV6-5	-	CASSYLGGVQETQYF	TGTGCCAGCAGCTACCTCGGCGGAGTCCAAGAGACCCAGTACTTC
-	TRBJ1-3	TRBV7-9	few	CASSSGGGNTIYF	TGTGCCAGCAGCTCCGGGGGAGGAAACACCATATATTTT
TRBD2	TRBJ2-2	TRBV27	-	CASTPERGSYTGELFF	TGTGCCAGCACCCCAGAGCGGGGGAGTTACACCGGGGAGCTGTTTTTT
TRBD1	TRBJ1-2	TRBV2	-	CASRRQDRNYGYTF	TGTGCCAGCAGAAGGCAGGACAGGAACTATGGCTACACCTTC
-	TRBJ1-1	TRBV24-1	-	CATSSWGQNTEAFF	TGTGCCACCAGTTCATGGGGACAGAACACTGAAGCTTTCTTT
-	TRBJ1-1	TRBV21-1	-	CASSKALGRLVRNTEAFF	TGTGCCAGCAGCAAAGCGCTAGGGAGGTTGGTGAGGAACACTGAAGCTTTCTTT
-	TRBJ2-2	TRBV9	-	CASSVGEGGWSGELFF	TGTGCCAGCAGCGTAGGAGAGGGGGGGTGGTCCGGGGAGCTGTTTTTT
-	TRBJ2-3	TRBV10-2	-	CASTGEITDTQYF	TGCGCCAGCACGGGGGAAATCACAGATACGCAGTATTTT
-	TRBJ1-5	TRBV2	-	CASSESSRRCHF	TGTGCCAGCAGTGAATCCTCCCGCAGATGTCATTTT
-	TRBJ2-7	TRBV30	few	CAWSDGQITYEQYF	TGTGCCTGGAGTGATGGGCAAATTACCTACGAGCAGTACTTC
TRBD1	TRBJ1-2	TRBV6-5	-	CASRRGTGDYYGYTF	TGTGCCAGCCGAAGGGGGACAGGGGACTACTATGGCTACACCTTC
-	TRBJ1-3	TRBV6-5	-	CASRGASGNTIYF	TGTGCCAGCAGGGGGGCCTCTGGAAACACCATATATTTT
-	TRBJ2-2	TRBV19	-	CASSIGPPGTGELFF	TGTGCCAGTAGTATAGGCCCCCCGGGGACCGGGGAGCTGTTTTTT
-	TRBJ2-7	TRBV30	-	CASAGFSEQYF	TGTGCCTCAGCAGGGTTTTCCGAGCAGTACTTC